The 14 T cell receptor beta chains in this list originate from one sample, sequenced in a study of T cell changes during pregnancy in multiple sclerosis (dated by TCRdb to between 2018 and 2020). The library was built by means of the immunoSEQ multiplex PCR assay. Held by TCRdb, this immuneACCESS table contains in-frame sequences only and omits some clones. Under half of the omission traces to an unresolved V gene where checked; the cause of the rest is unknown. Present in this sample are under 50,000 clones, approximately 90% of which were seen just once. The ten largest clones take up more than 20% of the sample. The source material was CD8+ T cells from peripheral blood mononuclear cells, sampled before pregnancy. These receptor sequences come from a female donor with multiple sclerosis, enrolled in a pregnancy study.

The chain links TRBV9 to TRBJ2-3; D perhaps matches TRBD1 (6 bases). The germline V and J ends were trimmed by 0 bases and 7 bases, with 9 bases remaining between them. From germline, CDR1 is SGDLS and CDR2 YYNGEE. This CDR3 contains 13 residues. The CDR3 DNA follows: TGTGCCAGCAGCGTAGATCAGGGGAATACGCAGTATTTT. This gives the protein CASSVDQGNTQYF.

The chain employs TRBV11-3 and TRBJ2-1, with 11 bases aligning to TRBD1. Germline loops: CDR1 SGHNT, CDR2 YENEEA. This CDR3 is built from 16 residues. V was pared by 4 bases and J by 8 bases, with 10 bases of the junction left unmatched. CDR3 bases: TGTGCCAGCAGCTGGCGGACAGGGGGCGCGAACGATGAGCAGTTCTTC. Protein: CASSWRTGGANDEQFF.

The chain links TRBV28 to TRBJ1-1; D gene uncertain. Germline V lookup: CDR1 MDHEN, CDR2 SYDVKM. The V and J ends lost 6 bases and 7 bases respectively, with 21 bases between them. The CDR3 is 15 residues long. The CDR3 loop is CASRPPGILAFEAFF. The CDR3 DNA reads as TGTGCCAGCAGGCCGCCGGGGATATTGGCATTTGAAGCTTTCTTT.

This chain connects TRBV28 to TRBJ1-3; D perhaps matches TRBD1 (5 bases). V lost 3 bases, J lost 7 bases, and 10 bases lay in between. Germline-derived CDR1 and CDR2 are MDHEN and SYDVKM. The CDR3 is made up of 13 amino acids. The CDR3: CASSLGQGNTIYF. Here the CDR3 DNA reads TGTGCCAGCAGTTTGGGGCAAGGGAACACCATATATTTT.

The V and J genes are TRBV6-6 and TRBJ2-1, with D perhaps matching TRBD2 (6 bases). CDR3 length equals 15 residues. Germline CDR1 is MNHNY and CDR2 is SVGAGI (reference sequence). The ends were cut back, 5 bases at V and 0 bases at J, with 11 bases in the middle. The CDR3 DNA is TGTGCCAGCAGTCTTAGCGGCAGCTCCTACAATGAGCAGTTCTTC. Translation: CASSLSGSSYNEQFF.

The V call is TRBV9, the J call TRBJ1-2; a weak D match, TRBD1 (5 bases). The CDR3 length is 12 residues. V lost 4 bases, J lost 6 bases, and 10 bases lay in between. The germline V gene has CDR1 SGDLS and CDR2 YYNGEE. Here the CDR3 reads CASSTRVDGYTF. The CDR3 coding sequence is TGTGCCAGCAGCACCAGGGTCGATGGCTACACCTTC.

This clone showed up just once. The chain combines TRBV6-1 with TRBJ1-5, with D perhaps TRBD1 (6 bases). The CDR3 runs 14 residues. V was cut by 5 bases and J by 5 bases, with 13 bases left in between. Germline assignment: CDR1 MNHNS and CDR2 SASEGT. The CDR3 coding sequence is TGTGCCAGCAGTCAACAGGGTTTGGATCAGCCCCAGCATTTT. Amino acid sequence: CASSQQGLDQPQHF.

J is TRBJ1-4 and V is TRBV7-7, with D hard to call. The CDR3 spans 15 residues. V lost 1 base and J lost 8, with 14 bases in between. In germline, CDR1 is SSHAT, CDR2 FNYEAQ (reference sequence). CDR3 amino acids: CASSLGVGEGEKLFF. The CDR3 nucleotides are TGTGCCAGCAGCTTAGGGGTCGGGGAAGGAGAAAAACTGTTTTTT.

The chain is built from TRBV27 and TRBJ2-7; D is possibly TRBD2 (6 bases). The CDR3 has 11 residues. The V gene lost 3 bases and the J gene lost 6 bases, with 6 bases spanning the gap. Germline lookup yields CDR1 MNHEY and CDR2 SMNVEV (reference sequence). The CDR3 spells CASSLGGEQYF. As DNA, the CDR3 is TGTGCCAGCAGTTTGGGGGGCGAGCAGTACTTC.

This chain uses TRBV9 with TRBJ2-7; D might be TRBD1 (5 bases). Germline V gene data show CDR1 as SGDLS and CDR2 as YYNGEE. Trimming stripped 3 bases from V and 8 bases from J, with 15 bases between. There are 13 residues in the CDR3. CDR3 loop: CASSETQGAQQYF. The CDR3 region has the DNA TGTGCCAGCAGCGAGACTCAAGGGGCTCAGCAGTACTTC.

This clone was detected only once. V is TRBV28 and J is TRBJ2-7, with 7 bases fitting TRBD1. This CDR3 is 14 amino acids long. J lost 5 bases, V lost 5 bases, and 9 bases had no gene match. The germline V gene encodes CDR1 MDHEN and CDR2 SYDVKM. The CDR3 DNA sequence: TGTGCCAGCAGTCTATCCGGGACAGAGGACGAGCAGTACTTC. It encodes CASSLSGTEDEQYF.

This chain uses TRBV25-1 with TRBJ2-3, with 8 bases fitting TRBD1. V gave up 10 bases and J gave up 1 base; unmatched junction bases: 7. Germline V gives CDR1 MGHDK, CDR2 SYGVNS. The length of the CDR3 is 14 residues. The CDR3 sequence is CATSSGGGTDTQYF. Written as DNA, the CDR3 is TGTGCCACAAGCTCAGGGGGCGGCACAGATACGCAGTATTTT. Using reference TRBV25-1 and TRBJ2-3 for the parts outside the CDR3, the full variable domain is EADIYQTPRYLVIGTGKKITLECSQTMGHDKMYWYQQDPGMELHLIHYSYGVNSTEKGDLSSESTVSRIRTEHFPLTLESARPSHTSQYLCATSSGGGTDTQYFGPGTRLTVL.

This clone was seen only once. The chain carries TRBV7-6 and TRBJ2-7; TRBD2 aligns across 7 bases. Germline CDR1 and CDR2: SGHVS and FNYEAQ. This CDR3 has 17 amino acids. The junction had 9 bases not matched to a gene; V was cut back by 1 base and J by 0 bases. The CDR3 DNA follows: TGTGCCAGCAGCTTAGATCCAGCGGGAAGAAACTCCTACGAGCAGTACTTC. This codes for CASSLDPAGRNSYEQYF.

The J gene is TRBJ2-5, the V gene TRBV27; possibly TRBD1 for D (6 bases). Germline CDR1 MNHEY, CDR2 SMNVEV (reference sequence). V was trimmed by 0 bases and J by 4 bases, leaving 12 bases between them. This CDR3 has 15 residues. The DNA for the CDR3 is TGTGCCAGCAGTTTATCGTCCTACAGGGCAGAGACCCAGTACTTC. Protein sequence: CASSLSSYRAETQYF.